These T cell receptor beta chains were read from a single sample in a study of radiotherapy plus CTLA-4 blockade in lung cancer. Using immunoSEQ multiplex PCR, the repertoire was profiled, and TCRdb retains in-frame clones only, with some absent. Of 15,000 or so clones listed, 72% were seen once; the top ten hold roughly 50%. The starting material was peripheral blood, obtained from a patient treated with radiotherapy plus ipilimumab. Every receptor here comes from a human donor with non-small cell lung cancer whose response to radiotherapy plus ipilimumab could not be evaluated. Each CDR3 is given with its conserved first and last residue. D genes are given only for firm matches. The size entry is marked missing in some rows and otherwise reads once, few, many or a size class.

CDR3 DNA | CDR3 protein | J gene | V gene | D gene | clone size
TGTGCCAGCAGCTTAGGACAGGTCGTTAAAGCTTTCTTT | CASSLGQVVKAFF | TRBJ1-1 | TRBV11-2 | - | -
TGTGCCAGCTCACCAAGGGCTAGCGGGGGACCAAACACCGGGGAGCTGTTTTTT | CASSPRASGGPNTGELFF | TRBJ2-2 | TRBV18 | TRBD2 | -
TGTGCCAGCAGTGAAATCGGAGGGGAAGGCCAAGAGACCCAGTACTTC | CASSEIGGEGQETQYF | TRBJ2-5 | TRBV6-1 | - | -
TGTGCCAGCAGCACCGCGGGTAGCGGGAGCACAGATACGCAGTATTTT | CASSTAGSGSTDTQYF | TRBJ2-3 | TRBV2 | TRBD2 | once
TGTGCCAGCAGTCTGGGCAGGGATGGCTACACCTTC | CASSLGRDGYTF | TRBJ1-2 | TRBV5-5 | - | -
TGCGCCACCCATGAGGGAGGGAACAATTCACCCCTCCACTTT | CATHEGGNNSPLHF | TRBJ1-6 | TRBV5-1 | - | -
TGCGCCAGCAGCTTGTACCAGGGCAAAAACATTCAGTACTTC | CASSLYQGKNIQYF | TRBJ2-4 | TRBV5-1 | - | -
TGTGCAAGTCGCTTAGTTTGGACAGGGCGGAATGAAAAACTGTTTTTT | CASRLVWTGRNEKLFF | TRBJ1-4 | TRBV12-2 | - | once
TGTGCCAGCAAGCTCGAGGGAAAACTGTTTTTT | CASKLEGKLFF | TRBJ1-4 | TRBV6-5 | - | -
TGTGCAAGTCGCTTACGGGTCGGGGACAGGGATCAGAACACTGAAGCTTTCTTT | CASRLRVGDRDQNTEAFF | TRBJ1-1 | TRBV12-2 | - | -
TGTGCCAGTAGTATAGGGACAGGGTATGGCTACACCTTC | CASSIGTGYGYTF | TRBJ1-2 | TRBV19 | TRBD1 | few
TGTGCCAGCAGACACCCCGGGACAGGGGTTAAGGGTGTTCTTAATTCACCCCTCCACTTT | CASRHPGTGVKGVLNSPLHF | TRBJ1-6 | TRBV28 | TRBD1 | -
TGTGCCAGCAGCTTAGTTTCCCGGTGGGCCAGGAACACTGAAGCTTTCTTT | CASSLVSRWARNTEAFF | TRBJ1-1 | TRBV7-8 | - | -
TGTGCCAGCAGCTGGCGGACAGAGGGGGATCAGCCCCAGCATTTT | CASSWRTEGDQPQHF | TRBJ1-5 | TRBV7-8 | - | once
TGTGCCAGCTCCCGCGGCGGAGGGAAGGATGAAGCTTTCTTT | CASSRGGGKDEAFF | TRBJ1-1 | TRBV18 | - | once
TGTGCCAGCAGCCCCGCCCGAACAGGGTGGTCCTACGAGCAGTACTTC | CASSPARTGWSYEQYF | TRBJ2-7 | TRBV5-4 | - | -
TGTGCCAGCAGCCAAGGACAGGGGGCCTACAATGAGCAGTTCTTC | CASSQGQGAYNEQFF | TRBJ2-1 | TRBV4-2 | TRBD1 | -
TGTGCCAGCAGCTTAGGGGTGGGGAGCACTGAAGCTTTCTTT | CASSLGVGSTEAFF | TRBJ1-1 | TRBV7-9 | - | -
TGTGCCAGCAGTTTTAAGGGGAATCAGCCCCAGCATTTT | CASSFKGNQPQHF | TRBJ1-5 | TRBV6-5 | - | -
TGTGCCAGCAGTGAACGGGGTACGTTCTTC | CASSERGTFF | TRBJ2-1 | TRBV25-1 | - | -
TGTGCCAGCAGTTTTGCTAGCGGGGGGGCCTCAGAGACCCAGTACTTC | CASSFASGGASETQYF | TRBJ2-5 | TRBV27 | TRBD2 | -
TGCGCCTCGTCTGAACAGGGGCCACCCTACGAGCAGTACTTC | CASSEQGPPYEQYF | TRBJ2-7 | TRBV5-1 | TRBD1 | -
TGTGCCAGCAGTTCTTGGACAGTACTCGCGGAGACCCAGTACTTC | CASSSWTVLAETQYF | TRBJ2-5 | TRBV27 | - | -
TGTGCCTGGAGTGTGGCCACAGCTAGCACAGATACGCAGTATTTT | CAWSVATASTDTQYF | TRBJ2-3 | TRBV30 | - | -
TGTGCCAGCAGCTTGGGACAAGGAGATACGCAGTATTTT | CASSLGQGDTQYF | TRBJ2-3 | TRBV5-6 | - | -
TGTGCCAGCAGTCCACAGGGCAATCAGCCCCAGCATTTT | CASSPQGNQPQHF | TRBJ1-5 | TRBV27 | - | -
TGTGCCAGCAGCTTAGGTGCGGGGGGAGCAGATACGCAGTATTTT | CASSLGAGGADTQYF | TRBJ2-3 | TRBV7-9 | TRBD2 | -
TGCAGCGTAGTTCTACAGGGGGCAGGAAACACCATATATTTT | CSVVLQGAGNTIYF | TRBJ1-3 | TRBV29-1 | TRBD1 | few
TGCGCCAGCAGTGAGTCGGGCCTGAATGGCTACACCTTC | CASSESGLNGYTF | TRBJ1-2 | TRBV10-1 | - | -
TGTGCCAGCAGCTTGGGGCCATTAACTGAAGCTTTCTTT | CASSLGPLTEAFF | TRBJ1-1 | TRBV5-4 | - | once
TGTGCCAGTAGTCCCCTCTCGACAGGGATTTATCAGCCCCAGCATTTT | CASSPLSTGIYQPQHF | TRBJ1-5 | TRBV19 | TRBD1 | -
TGTGCCAGTAGTGCGCAACTCAGCGACAACTATGGCTACACCTTC | CASSAQLSDNYGYTF | TRBJ1-2 | TRBV19 | - | -
TGTGCCAGCAGTTACTCAGAACAGGACAATTCACCCCTCCACTTT | CASSYSEQDNSPLHF | TRBJ1-6 | TRBV6-6 | - | -
TGTGCCAGCAGCATCCAGCGGGGAGGAGGCACAGATACGCAGTATTTT | CASSIQRGGGTDTQYF | TRBJ2-3 | TRBV11-1 | TRBD2 | few
TGCGCCAGCAGCTTGGAGGGAGGGACTAACGAGCAGTACTTC | CASSLEGGTNEQYF | TRBJ2-7 | TRBV5-1 | TRBD2 | many
TGTGCCAGCAGTCCGACACAGGGTTGGCATGGCTACACCTTC | CASSPTQGWHGYTF | TRBJ1-2 | TRBV27 | - | -
TGTGCCAGCTGCGGACAGGCGGGCACTGAAGCTTTCTTT | CASCGQAGTEAFF | TRBJ1-1 | TRBV7-9 | TRBD1 | few
TGTGCCAGCAGGGGGGACAGCATAGATCAGCCCCAGCATTTT | CASRGDSIDQPQHF | TRBJ1-5 | TRBV2 | TRBD1 | -
TGTGCCAGCAGCTTATCAGGGGTAGGAAACACCATATATTTT | CASSLSGVGNTIYF | TRBJ1-3 | TRBV7-8 | - | -
TGTGCCAGCAAAGGCAGGGCCTCCTATGGCTACACCTTC | CASKGRASYGYTF | TRBJ1-2 | TRBV6-1 | - | medium-sized
TGTGCCAGCTCAGACGGGATATCTGGAAACACCATATATTTT | CASSDGISGNTIYF | TRBJ1-3 | TRBV18 | - | -
TGTGCCAGCAGCAAGAGATTGACGACGGGGGGCACTGAAGCTTTCTTT | CASSKRLTTGGTEAFF | TRBJ1-1 | TRBV4-2 | - | -
TGTGCCAGCAGCTTAGTCAGATATCAGCCCCAGCATTTT | CASSLVRYQPQHF | TRBJ1-5 | TRBV7-2 | - | -
TGTGCCAGCTCACCAAAGCGGGGGGGCACAGATACGCAGTATTTT | CASSPKRGGTDTQYF | TRBJ2-3 | TRBV18 | TRBD2 | -
TGCGCCAGCAGCCAAAGCGACAGGTCGAACACTGAAGCTTTCTTT | CASSQSDRSNTEAFF | TRBJ1-1 | TRBV4-3 | - | -
TGTGCCTGGAGTGTACCCCAGCGGGGGCAGTACGAGCAGTACTTC | CAWSVPQRGQYEQYF | TRBJ2-7 | TRBV30 | TRBD2 | -
TGTGCCTGGAGTGTAGGAGGGGGCCGTTCTTCTGAGCAGTTCTTC | CAWSVGGGRSSEQFF | TRBJ2-1 | TRBV30 | - | -
TGTGCCAGCAGCGTAGCCCCAGGTATGAACACTGAAGCTTTCTTT | CASSVAPGMNTEAFF | TRBJ1-1 | TRBV9 | - | -
TGTGCCAGCAGTTTAGGGGGGGCCCGGGGAGCTTTCTTT | CASSLGGARGAFF | TRBJ1-1 | TRBV28 | - | -
TGTGCCAGCAGTCTCGGACAGAACTATGGCTACACCTTC | CASSLGQNYGYTF | TRBJ1-2 | TRBV6-5 | - | -
TGCGCCAGCAGCTTGGAATCAGGGAATCGCTATAATTCACCCCTCCACTTT | CASSLESGNRYNSPLHF | TRBJ1-6 | TRBV5-1 | - | -
TGTGCCACCAGCCCAATAGGGGCGGGGAGGTTTAGCAATCAGCCCCAGCATTTT | CATSPIGAGRFSNQPQHF | TRBJ1-5 | TRBV15 | - | -
TGTGCCAGCAGCGTAGTCACAGGGGTAGATACGCAGTATTTT | CASSVVTGVDTQYF | TRBJ2-3 | TRBV9 | TRBD1 | -
TGTGCCAGCAGCGTAGATACAGGCCGTGAAGCTTTCTTT | CASSVDTGREAFF | TRBJ1-1 | TRBV9 | - | few
TGTGCCAGCAGTTACTCGAGCCTGCCCCACTACGAGCAGTACTTC | CASSYSSLPHYEQYF | TRBJ2-7 | TRBV6-5 | - | -
TGTGCCAGTAATGGAGGCGGCAATCAGCCCCAGCATTTT | CASNGGGNQPQHF | TRBJ1-5 | TRBV19 | - | -
TGCGCCAGCAGCTCGGGACAGGGGTTTACCTTGGTATTGGAGCAGTACTTC | CASSSGQGFTLVLEQYF | TRBJ2-7 | TRBV5-1 | TRBD1 | -
TGTGCCAGCAGTTACTCGGAGACAGGGGAGGACCAGTACTTC | CASSYSETGEDQYF | TRBJ2-5 | TRBV6-6 | TRBD1 | -
TGTGCCAGCAGCTTACTAGCGGGGGTCGGCAATGAGCAGTTCTTC | CASSLLAGVGNEQFF | TRBJ2-1 | TRBV7-2 | TRBD2 | -
TGTGCCTGGAGCGAGACAGCTTCACCCCTCCACTTT | CAWSETASPLHF | TRBJ1-6 | TRBV30 | - | -